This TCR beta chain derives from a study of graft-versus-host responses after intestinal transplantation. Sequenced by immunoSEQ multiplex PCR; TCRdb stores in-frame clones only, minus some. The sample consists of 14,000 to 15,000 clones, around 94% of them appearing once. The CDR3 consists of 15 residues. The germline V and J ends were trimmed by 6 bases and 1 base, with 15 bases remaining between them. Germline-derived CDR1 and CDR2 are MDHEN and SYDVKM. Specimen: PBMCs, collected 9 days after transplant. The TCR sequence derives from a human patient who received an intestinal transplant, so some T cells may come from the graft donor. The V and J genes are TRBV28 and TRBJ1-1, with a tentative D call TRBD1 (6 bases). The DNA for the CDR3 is TGTGCCAGCAGGATAGAAACGGGACAGAACACTGAAGCTTTCTTT. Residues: CASRIETGQNTEAFF.